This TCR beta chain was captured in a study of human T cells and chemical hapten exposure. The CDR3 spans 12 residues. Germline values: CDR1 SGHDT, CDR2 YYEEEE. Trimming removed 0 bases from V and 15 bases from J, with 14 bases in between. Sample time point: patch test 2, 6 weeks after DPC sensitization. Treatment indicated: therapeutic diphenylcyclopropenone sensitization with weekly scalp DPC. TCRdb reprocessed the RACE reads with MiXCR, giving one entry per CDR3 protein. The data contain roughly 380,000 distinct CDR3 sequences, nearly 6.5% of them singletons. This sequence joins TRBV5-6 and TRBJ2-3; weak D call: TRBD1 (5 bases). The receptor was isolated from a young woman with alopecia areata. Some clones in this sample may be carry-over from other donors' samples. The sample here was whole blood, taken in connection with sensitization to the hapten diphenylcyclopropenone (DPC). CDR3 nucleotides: TGTGCCAGCAGCTTGGGTCAGGGCTTGGCCTATTTT. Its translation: CASSLGQGLAYF.